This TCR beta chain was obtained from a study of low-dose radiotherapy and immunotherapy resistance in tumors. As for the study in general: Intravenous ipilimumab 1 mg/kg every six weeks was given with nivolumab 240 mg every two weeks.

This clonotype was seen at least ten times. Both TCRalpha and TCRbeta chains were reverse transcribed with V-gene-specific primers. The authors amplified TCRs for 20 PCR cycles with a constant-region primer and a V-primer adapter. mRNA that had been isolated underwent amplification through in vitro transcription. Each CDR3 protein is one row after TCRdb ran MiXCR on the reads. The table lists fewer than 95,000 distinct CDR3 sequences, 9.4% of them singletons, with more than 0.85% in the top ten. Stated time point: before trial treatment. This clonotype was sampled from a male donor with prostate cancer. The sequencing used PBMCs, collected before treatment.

Here the CDR3 DNA reads TGTGCCAGCAGCTTACAGGGCCTTCTCCTCTATGGCTACACCTTC. The encoded protein is CASSLQGLLLYGYTF. V usage is TRBV7-2 and J usage is TRBJ1-2; D perhaps matches TRBD1 (5 bases). The ends were cut back, 2 bases at V and 4 bases at J, with 14 bases in the middle. The CDR3 is made up of 15 amino acids. Germline V gene data show CDR1 as SGHTA and CDR2 as FQGNSA.